One sample yielded the 20 T cell receptor beta chains listed below, sequenced in a study of T cells in Graves' hyperthyroidism and ophthalmopathy. Researchers took RNA transcripts and amplified the TCR beta CDR3 regions from them. First-round RT-PCR of the TCR CDR3 relied on the HTBI primer set. MiXCR was run by TCRdb on the multiplex PCR reads, yielding one entry per CDR3 protein. Of around 570,000 distinct CDR3 sequences in the sample, approximately 20% were seen once. Sequencing was carried out using blood. These receptors were obtained from a man aged 40-50 years with Graves' ophthalmopathy.

There are many counts of this clonotype. The gene calls are TRBV2 and TRBJ2-7; 7 bases fit TRBD1. With 7 bases clipped from V and 6 bases from J, the junction kept 15 bases outside the gene matches. Germline V lookup: CDR1 SNHLY, CDR2 FYNNEI. This CDR3 comprises 15 residues. The CDR3 DNA reads TGTGCCAGCACCCGAGACAGGGCCATCGACGGCGAGCAGTACTTC. Translating it yields CASTRDRAIDGEQYF. The full variable domain, its missing parts supplied by reference TRBV2 and TRBJ2-7, is EPEVTQTPSHQVTQMGQEVILRCVPISNHLYFYWYRQILGQKVEFLVSFYNNEISEKSEIFDDQFSVERPDGSNFTLKIRSTKLEDSAMYFCASTRDRAIDGEQYFGPGTRLTVT.

This clonotype came up a few times. J is TRBJ1-1 and V is TRBV5-6; D unclear. The CDR3 has 16 residues. Germline-derived CDR1 and CDR2 are SGHDT and YYEEEE. Trimming took off 4 bases at V and 0 bases at J, with 16 bases between the two ends. For the CDR3, the DNA is TGTGCCAGCAGCCCATTACCGCTGGTACTGAACACTGAAGCTTTCTTT. Protein sequence: CASSPLPLVLNTEAFF.

In its sample, this clonotype was seen once. V usage is TRBV6-2 or TRBV6-3 and J usage is TRBJ2-1, with TRBD1 matching over 7 bases. The J segment lost 4 bases and the V segment lost 2 bases, leaving 2 bases of the junction unmatched. Germline values: CDR1 MNHEY, CDR2 SVGEGT. This CDR3 region has 14 residues. The CDR3 spells CASSYEGQYNEQFF. CDR3 bases: TGTGCCAGCAGTTACGAGGGACAGTACAATGAGCAGTTCTTC.

Ten or more counts support this clonotype. The chain couples TRBV12-3 or TRBV12-4 to TRBJ1-4, with 7 bases matching TRBD1. This CDR3 comprises 15 residues. V lost 2 bases and J lost 4; bases outside the gene matches: 4. CDR3 bases: TGTGCCAGCAGTTTATCCGGGACAGTTAATGAAAAACTGTTTTTT. This translates into CASSLSGTVNEKLFF.

In this sample, this clonotype turned up many times. The chain combines TRBV18 with TRBJ2-5; TRBD2 is a possible D gene (6 bases). This CDR3 has 13 amino acids. Germline V lookup: CDR1 KGHSH, CDR2 LQKENI. Trimming shortened V by 2 bases and J by 3 bases, and 7 bases separated the two germline ends. The CDR3, as DNA: TGTGCCAGCTCACCAAGGGAGGAAGAGACCCAGTACTTC. It is translated as CASSPREEETQYF.

This clonotype was counted between two and nine times. V and J are TRBV7-3 and TRBJ1-1, with D unresolved. Germline loops: CDR1 SGHTA, CDR2 FQGTGA. The length of the CDR3 is 13 residues. V was clipped by 5 bases and J by 6 bases, with 13 bases between them. The CDR3 loop reads CASSAAEFAEAFF. The DNA of the CDR3 is TGTGCCAGCAGCGCAGCGGAATTCGCTGAAGCTTTCTTT.

This clonotype was recorded many times. The chain uses TRBV7-8 and TRBJ2-5; 10 bases fit TRBD2. The CDR3 has 16 residues. J lost 4 bases, V lost 4 bases, and 9 bases had no gene match. CDR1 is SGHVS and CDR2 is FQNEAQ in the germline V gene. The CDR3 spells CASSSITSGIGETQYF. The CDR3 nucleotides are TGTGCCAGCAGCTCTATCACTAGCGGGATTGGAGAGACCCAGTACTTC.

Many counts were recorded for this clonotype. The V call is TRBV12-3 or TRBV12-4, the J call TRBJ2-2, with a weak D call TRBD2 (6 bases). The CDR3 has 15 amino acids. The V end was cut by 6 bases, the J end by 2 bases, with 13 bases between. CDR3 in DNA: TGTGCCAGCAGATTGGGGGGACTTAACACCGGGGAGCTGTTTTTT. Translation: CASRLGGLNTGELFF.

This clonotype was detected only a few times. This chain links TRBV29-1 with TRBJ1-6, with a possible D match to TRBD1 (6 bases). Germline V gene sequence: CDR1 SQVTM, CDR2 ANQGSEA. V lost 6 bases to trimming and J lost 6 bases, with 12 bases between them. The CDR3 loop spans 13 amino acids. The CDR3 region has the DNA TGCAGCGTGCTAGAAGGGGGTAATTCACCCCTCCACTTT. Protein: CSVLEGGNSPLHF.

This clonotype has at least ten counts. The gene calls are TRBV20-1 and TRBJ2-7; 8 bases map to TRBD1. With V trimmed by 0 bases and J by 4 bases, 11 bases remained unmatched. This CDR3 has 16 amino acids. Per germline, CDR1 DFQATT and CDR2 SNEGSKA (reference sequence). CDR3 protein: CSAREGAHRGAYEQYF. In DNA form, the CDR3 reads TGCAGTGCTAGAGAGGGGGCCCACAGGGGGGCTTACGAGCAGTACTTC.

V is TRBV28 and J is TRBJ1-2, with D unresolved. Germline lookup yields CDR1 MDHEN and CDR2 SYDVKM. The V end lost 8 bases, the J end lost 6 bases, and 4 bases lay between the germline ends. This CDR3 region has 9 residues. The CDR3 region is CASGNGYTF. The CDR3 nucleotides are TGTGCCAGCGGGAATGGCTACACCTTC.

This clonotype was found many times. J is TRBJ2-7 and V is TRBV7-9; 9 nucleotides match TRBD1. From germline, CDR1 is SEHNR and CDR2 FQNEAQ (reference sequence). J lost 3 bases, V lost 2 bases, and 5 bases had no gene match. The CDR3 is made up of 15 amino acids. The CDR3 DNA reads as TGTGCCAGCAGCTTAAAACAGGGGGCACTCTACGAGCAGTACTTC. This sequence encodes CASSLKQGALYEQYF.

This clonotype turned up a few times. The chain recombines TRBV6-1 with TRBJ1-1; no clear D. V dropped 6 bases and J dropped 4 bases, with 12 bases sitting between them. Germline values: CDR1 MNHNS, CDR2 SASEGT. The CDR3 is 13 residues long. This chain's CDR3 is CASRRDQGTEAFF. CDR3 nucleotide sequence: TGTGCCAGCAGACGTGACCAAGGCACTGAAGCTTTCTTT.

The chain couples TRBV4-3 to TRBJ1-5, with 9 bases matching TRBD1. Germline CDR1 LGHNA, CDR2 YSLEER. Trimming at V came to 3 bases and at J to 2 bases, leaving 8 bases not matched to a gene. The CDR3 has 17 residues. DNA for the CDR3: TGCGCCAGCAGCCAGGGTACAGGGGGCGCAGGCAATCAGCCCCAGCATTTT. It yields the protein CASSQGTGGAGNQPQHF.

Ten or more counts support this clonotype. J is TRBJ2-1 and V is TRBV28, with 9 bases matching TRBD2. Germline CDR1 and CDR2: MDHEN and SYDVKM. The CDR3 contains 16 residues. Germline trimming cut 6 bases from V and 2 bases from J; bases unmatched to any gene: 8. CDR3 sequence: CASSPESSGAYNEQFF. The CDR3 DNA sequence: TGTGCCAGCAGCCCCGAGTCTAGCGGGGCCTACAATGAGCAGTTCTTC.

This clonotype was observed at least ten times. CDR3 amino acids: CASSVGLAAYNEQFF. CDR3 DNA: TGTGCCAGCAGCGTCGGACTAGCGGCCTACAATGAGCAGTTCTTC. The V call is TRBV9, the J call TRBJ2-1; 10 bases match TRBD2. The CDR3 loop spans 15 amino acids. V was clipped by 2 bases and J by 2 bases; unmatched bases: 1. CDR1 is SGDLS and CDR2 is YYNGEE in the germline V gene.

The genes are TRBV7-3 and TRBJ2-2; D gene ambiguous. Germline CDR1 and CDR2: SGHTA and FQGTGA. The CDR3 length is 15 residues. Trimming took 0 bases from V and 3 from J, leaving 8 bases between them. The CDR3 here is CASSLTISDTGELFF. The DNA for the CDR3 is TGTGCCAGCAGCTTAACGATTTCGGACACCGGGGAGCTGTTTTTT. Filled out from reference TRBV7-3 and TRBJ2-2, the complete variable domain reads GAGVSQTPSNKVTEKGKYVELRCDPISGHTALYWYRQSLGQGPEFLIYFQGTGAADDSGLPNDRFFAVRPEGSVSTLKIQRTERGDSAVYLCASSLTISDTGELFFGEGSRLTVL.

This chain joins TRBV7-8 and TRBJ1-5; D perhaps matches TRBD1 (5 bases). The V and J ends lost 0 bases and 0 bases respectively, with 12 bases between them. The CDR3 sequence is 17 residues long. Germline CDR1 and CDR2: SGHVS and FQNEAQ. The CDR3 is CASSLARGTHSNQPQHF. Here the CDR3 DNA reads TGTGCCAGCAGCTTAGCTCGCGGGACCCATAGCAATCAGCCCCAGCATTTT. The full variable domain, its missing parts supplied by reference TRBV7-8 and TRBJ1-5, is GAGVSQSPRYKVAKRGQDVALRCDPISGHVSLFWYQQALGQGPEFLTYFQNEAQLDKSGLPSDRFFAERPEGSVSTLKIQRTQQEDSAVYLCASSLARGTHSNQPQHFGDGTRLSIL.

This clonotype has a handful of counts. CDR3 residues: CASRSPKGTYEQYF. The CDR3 DNA follows: TGTGCCAGCAGGTCCCCCAAGGGTACCTACGAGCAGTACTTC. The chain joins TRBV6-1 to TRBJ2-7, with no clear D. There are 14 residues in the CDR3. The ends were cut back, 6 bases at V and 2 bases at J, with 14 bases in the middle. Germline V gene lookup returns CDR1 MNHNS and CDR2 SASEGT.

This clonotype occurred many times. The rearrangement joins TRBV20-1 to TRBJ2-1; D perhaps matches TRBD1 (5 bases). Trimming pared 6 bases from V and 0 bases from J, leaving 12 bases between. Looked up from germline, CDR1 is DFQATT and CDR2 is SNEGSKA (reference sequence). The CDR3 consists of 14 residues. CDR3 bases: TGCAGTGCCGCCACAGGTAGCTCCTACAATGAGCAGTTCTTC. Protein: CSAATGSSYNEQFF.